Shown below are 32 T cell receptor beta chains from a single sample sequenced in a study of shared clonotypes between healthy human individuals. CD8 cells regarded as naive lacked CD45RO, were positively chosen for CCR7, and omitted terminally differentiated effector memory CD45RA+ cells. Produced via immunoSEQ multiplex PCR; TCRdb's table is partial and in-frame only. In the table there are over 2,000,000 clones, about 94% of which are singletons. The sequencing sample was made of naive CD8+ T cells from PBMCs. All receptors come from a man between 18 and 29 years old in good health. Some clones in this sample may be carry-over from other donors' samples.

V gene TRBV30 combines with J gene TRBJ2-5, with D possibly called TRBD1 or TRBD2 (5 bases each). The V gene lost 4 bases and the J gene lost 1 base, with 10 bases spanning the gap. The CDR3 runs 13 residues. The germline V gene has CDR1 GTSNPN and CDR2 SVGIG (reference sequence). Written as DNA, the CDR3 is TGTGCCTGGACGGGGCATCTCCAAGAGACCCAGTACTTC. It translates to CAWTGHLQETQYF.

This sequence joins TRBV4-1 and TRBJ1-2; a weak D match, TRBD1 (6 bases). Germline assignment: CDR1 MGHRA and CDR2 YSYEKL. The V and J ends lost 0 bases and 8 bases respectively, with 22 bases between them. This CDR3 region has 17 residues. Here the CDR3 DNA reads TGCGCCAGCAGCCAAGATGGGATAGGACAGCTGGGACGCGGCTACACCTTC. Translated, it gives CASSQDGIGQLGRGYTF.

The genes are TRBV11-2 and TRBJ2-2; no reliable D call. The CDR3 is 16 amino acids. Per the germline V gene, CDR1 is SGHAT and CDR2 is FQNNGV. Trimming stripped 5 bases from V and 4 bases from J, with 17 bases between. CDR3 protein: CASSTHPLVTTGELFF. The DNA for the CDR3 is TGTGCCAGCAGCACGCATCCCCTTGTGACCACCGGGGAGCTGTTTTTT.

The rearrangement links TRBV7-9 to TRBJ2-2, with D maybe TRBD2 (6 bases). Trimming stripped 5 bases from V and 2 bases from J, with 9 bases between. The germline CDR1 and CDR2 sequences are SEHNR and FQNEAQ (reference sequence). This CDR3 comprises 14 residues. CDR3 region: CASSRGLNTGELFF. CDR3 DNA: TGTGCCAGCAGCCGGGGACTTAACACCGGGGAGCTGTTTTTT.

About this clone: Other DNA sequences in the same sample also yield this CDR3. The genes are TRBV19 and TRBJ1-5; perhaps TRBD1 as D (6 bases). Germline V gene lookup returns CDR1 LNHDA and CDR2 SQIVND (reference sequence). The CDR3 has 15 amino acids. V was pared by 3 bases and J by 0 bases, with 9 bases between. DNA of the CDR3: TGTGCCAGTAGTATCGGACAGTATAGCAATCAGCCCCAGCATTTT. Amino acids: CASSIGQYSNQPQHF.

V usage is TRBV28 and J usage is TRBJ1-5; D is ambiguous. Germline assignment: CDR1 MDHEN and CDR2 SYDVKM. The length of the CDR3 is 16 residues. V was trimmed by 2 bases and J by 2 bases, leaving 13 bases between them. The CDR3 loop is CASSLRVRRGNQPQHF. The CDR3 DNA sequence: TGTGCCAGCAGTTTAAGGGTCCGTCGTGGCAATCAGCCCCAGCATTTT.

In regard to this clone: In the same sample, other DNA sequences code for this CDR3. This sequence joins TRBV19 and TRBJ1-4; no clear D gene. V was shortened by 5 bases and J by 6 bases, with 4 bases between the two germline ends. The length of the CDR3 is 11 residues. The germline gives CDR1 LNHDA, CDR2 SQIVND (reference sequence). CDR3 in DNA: TGTGCCAGTAGTCCTCATGAAAAACTGTTTTTT. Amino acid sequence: CASSPHEKLFF. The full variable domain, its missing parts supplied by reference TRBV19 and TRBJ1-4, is DGGITQSPKYLFRKEGQNVTLSCEQNLNHDAMYWYRQDPGQGLRLIYYSQIVNDFQKGDIAEGYSVSREKKESFPLTVTSAQKNPTAFYLCASSPHEKLFFGSGTQLSVL.

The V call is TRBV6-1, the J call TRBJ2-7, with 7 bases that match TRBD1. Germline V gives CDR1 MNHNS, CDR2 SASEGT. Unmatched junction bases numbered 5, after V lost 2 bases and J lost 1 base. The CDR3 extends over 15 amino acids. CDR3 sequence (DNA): TGTGCCAGCAGTGAAACAGGGGATTGGTCCTACGAGCAGTACTTC. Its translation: CASSETGDWSYEQYF.

For the CDR3, the DNA is TGTGCCAGCAGCGGAGCGGACGGTAACTATGGCTACACCTTC. Residues: CASSGADGNYGYTF. This rearrangement joins TRBV9 to TRBJ1-2; D remains unclear. Trimming removed 3 bases at V and 1 base at J, with 10 bases between. Germline loops: CDR1 SGDLS, CDR2 YYNGEE. The CDR3 covers 14 residues.

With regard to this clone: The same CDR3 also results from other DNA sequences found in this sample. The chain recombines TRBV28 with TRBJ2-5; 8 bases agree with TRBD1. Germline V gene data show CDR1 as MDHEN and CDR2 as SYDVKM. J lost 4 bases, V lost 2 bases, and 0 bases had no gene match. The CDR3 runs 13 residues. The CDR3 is CASSLDRGETQYF. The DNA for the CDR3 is TGTGCCAGCAGTTTAGACAGGGGAGAGACCCAGTACTTC.

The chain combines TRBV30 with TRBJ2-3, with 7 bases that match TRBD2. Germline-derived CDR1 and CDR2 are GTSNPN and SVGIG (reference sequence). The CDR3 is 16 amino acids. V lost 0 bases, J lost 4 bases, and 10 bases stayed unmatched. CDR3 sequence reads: CAWSVFAGEAPDTQYF. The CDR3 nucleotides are TGTGCCTGGAGTGTATTCGCGGGAGAGGCCCCAGATACGCAGTATTTT.

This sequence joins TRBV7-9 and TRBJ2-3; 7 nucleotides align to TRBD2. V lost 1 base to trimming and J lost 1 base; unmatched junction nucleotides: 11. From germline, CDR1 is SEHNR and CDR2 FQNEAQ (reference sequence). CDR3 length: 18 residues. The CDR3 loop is CASSLVAGDPRGTDTQYF. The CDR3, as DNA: TGTGCCAGCAGCTTAGTCGCGGGAGACCCGAGAGGCACAGATACGCAGTATTTT.

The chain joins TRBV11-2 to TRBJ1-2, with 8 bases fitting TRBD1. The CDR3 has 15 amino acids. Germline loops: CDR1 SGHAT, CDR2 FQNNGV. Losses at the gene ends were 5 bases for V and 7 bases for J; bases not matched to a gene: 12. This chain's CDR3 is CASSDPETGVGGYTF. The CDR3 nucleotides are TGTGCCAGCAGCGATCCGGAGACAGGGGTGGGTGGCTACACCTTC.

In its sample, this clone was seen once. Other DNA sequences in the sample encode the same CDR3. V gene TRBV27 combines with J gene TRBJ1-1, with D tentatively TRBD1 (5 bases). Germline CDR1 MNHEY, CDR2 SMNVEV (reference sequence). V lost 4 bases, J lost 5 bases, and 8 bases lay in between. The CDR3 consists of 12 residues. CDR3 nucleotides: TGTGCCAGCAGTTATGGGGGGACTGAAGCTTTCTTT. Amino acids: CASSYGGTEAFF.

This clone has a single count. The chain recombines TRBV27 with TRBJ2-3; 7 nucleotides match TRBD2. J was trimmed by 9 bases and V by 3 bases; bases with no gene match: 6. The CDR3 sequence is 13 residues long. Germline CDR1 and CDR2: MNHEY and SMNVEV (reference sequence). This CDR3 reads CASSFRDYGTQYF. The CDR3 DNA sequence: TGTGCCAGCAGTTTCCGGGACTACGGGACGCAGTATTTT.

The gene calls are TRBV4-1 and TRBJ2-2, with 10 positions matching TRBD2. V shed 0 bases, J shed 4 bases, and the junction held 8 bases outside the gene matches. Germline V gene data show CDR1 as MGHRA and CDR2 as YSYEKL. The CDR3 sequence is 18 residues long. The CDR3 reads CASSQERGGLASTGELFF. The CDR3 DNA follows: TGCGCCAGCAGCCAAGAAAGGGGGGGACTAGCGAGCACCGGGGAGCTGTTTTTT.

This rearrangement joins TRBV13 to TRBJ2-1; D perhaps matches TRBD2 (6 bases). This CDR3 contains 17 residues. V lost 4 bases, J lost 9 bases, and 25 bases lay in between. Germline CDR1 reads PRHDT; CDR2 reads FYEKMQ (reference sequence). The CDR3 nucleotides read TGTGCCAGCAGCTCTCCGGGTGCGGGACTCCTAAGGAGTGAGCAGTTCTTC. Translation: CASSSPGAGLLRSEQFF.

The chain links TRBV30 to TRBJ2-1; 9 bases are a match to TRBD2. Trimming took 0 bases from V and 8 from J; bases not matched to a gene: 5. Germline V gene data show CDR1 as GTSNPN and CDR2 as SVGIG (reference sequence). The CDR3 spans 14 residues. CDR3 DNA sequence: TGTGCCTGGAGTGTATCTAGCGGGATGGATGAGCAGTTCTTC. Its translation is CAWSVSSGMDEQFF.

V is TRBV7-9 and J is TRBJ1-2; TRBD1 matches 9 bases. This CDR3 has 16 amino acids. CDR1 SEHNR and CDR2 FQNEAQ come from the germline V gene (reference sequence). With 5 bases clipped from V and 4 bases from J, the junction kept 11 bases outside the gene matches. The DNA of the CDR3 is TGTGCCAGCAGCCCCCGGACAGGGGTCGCCCTCTATGGCTACACCTTC. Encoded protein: CASSPRTGVALYGYTF.

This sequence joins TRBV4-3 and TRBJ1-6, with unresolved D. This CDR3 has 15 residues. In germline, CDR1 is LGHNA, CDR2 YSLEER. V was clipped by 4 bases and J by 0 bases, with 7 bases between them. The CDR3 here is CASSLLSSYNSPLHF. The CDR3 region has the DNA TGCGCCAGCAGCCTTCTTAGCTCCTATAATTCACCCCTCCACTTT.

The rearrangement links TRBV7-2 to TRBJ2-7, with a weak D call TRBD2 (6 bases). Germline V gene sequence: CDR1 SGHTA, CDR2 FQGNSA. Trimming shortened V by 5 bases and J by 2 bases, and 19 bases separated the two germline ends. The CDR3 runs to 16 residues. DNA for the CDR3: TGTGCCAGCAGCCAGATAGCGGAAGGGTTCGCCTACGAGCAGTACTTC. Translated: CASSQIAEGFAYEQYF. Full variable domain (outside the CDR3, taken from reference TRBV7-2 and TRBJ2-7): GAGVSQSPSNKVTEKGKDVELRCDPISGHTALYWYRQSLGQGLEFLIYFQGNSAPDKSGLPSDRFSAERTGGSVSTLTIQRTQQEDSAVYLCASSQIAEGFAYEQYFGPGTRLTVT.

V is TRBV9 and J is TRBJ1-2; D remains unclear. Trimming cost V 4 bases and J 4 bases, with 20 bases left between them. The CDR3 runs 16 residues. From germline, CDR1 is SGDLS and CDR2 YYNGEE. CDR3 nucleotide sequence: TGTGCCAGCAGCCCAGCTGAATTGCCCGGGGTCTATGGCTACACCTTC. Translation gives CASSPAELPGVYGYTF.

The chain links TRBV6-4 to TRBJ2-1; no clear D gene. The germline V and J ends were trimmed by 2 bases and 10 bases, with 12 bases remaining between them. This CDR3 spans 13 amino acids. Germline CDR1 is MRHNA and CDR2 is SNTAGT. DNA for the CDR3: TGTGCCAGCAGTGACGCAAGGGTGGGGGAGCAGTTCTTC. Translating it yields CASSDARVGEQFF.

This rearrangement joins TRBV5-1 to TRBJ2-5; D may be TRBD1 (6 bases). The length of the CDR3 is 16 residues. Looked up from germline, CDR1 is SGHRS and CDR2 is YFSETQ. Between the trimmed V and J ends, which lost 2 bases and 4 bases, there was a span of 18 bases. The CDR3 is CASSFNRDVVTETQYF. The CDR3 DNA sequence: TGCGCCAGCAGCTTCAACAGGGATGTTGTGACAGAGACCCAGTACTTC.

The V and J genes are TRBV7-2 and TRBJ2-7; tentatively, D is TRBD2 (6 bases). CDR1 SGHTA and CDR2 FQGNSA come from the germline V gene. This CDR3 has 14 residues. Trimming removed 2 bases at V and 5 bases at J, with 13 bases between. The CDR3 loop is CASSLYFSGDEQYF. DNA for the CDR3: TGTGCCAGCAGCTTATATTTTAGCGGAGACGAGCAGTACTTC. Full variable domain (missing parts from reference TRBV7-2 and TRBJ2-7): GAGVSQSPSNKVTEKGKDVELRCDPISGHTALYWYRQSLGQGLEFLIYFQGNSAPDKSGLPSDRFSAERTGGSVSTLTIQRTQQEDSAVYLCASSLYFSGDEQYFGPGTRLTVT.

The CDR3 nucleotides read TGCGCCAGCAGCTTAAACAGGGGACTCAGCTTAGCGGTCTCCTACGAGCAGTACTTC. As protein: CASSLNRGLSLAVSYEQYF. The chain couples TRBV5-1 to TRBJ2-7; TRBD1 is a possible D gene (7 bases). Germline V gene lookup returns CDR1 SGHRS and CDR2 YFSETQ. V lost 2 bases to trimming and J lost 0 bases, with 24 bases between them. There are 19 residues in the CDR3.

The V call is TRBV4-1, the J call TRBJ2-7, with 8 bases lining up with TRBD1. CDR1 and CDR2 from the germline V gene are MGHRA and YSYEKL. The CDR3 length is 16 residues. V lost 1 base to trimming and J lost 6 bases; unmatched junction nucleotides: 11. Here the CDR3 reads CASSQGGQVATIEQYF. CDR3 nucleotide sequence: TGCGCCAGCAGCCAAGGGGGACAGGTCGCCACTATCGAGCAGTACTTC.

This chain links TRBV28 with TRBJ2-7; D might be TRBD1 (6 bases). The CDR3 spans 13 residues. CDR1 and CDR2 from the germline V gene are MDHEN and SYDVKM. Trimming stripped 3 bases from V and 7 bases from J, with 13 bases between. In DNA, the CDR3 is TGTGCCAGCAGTTTGGGGACACCCGCGGAGCAGTACTTC. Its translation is CASSLGTPAEQYF.

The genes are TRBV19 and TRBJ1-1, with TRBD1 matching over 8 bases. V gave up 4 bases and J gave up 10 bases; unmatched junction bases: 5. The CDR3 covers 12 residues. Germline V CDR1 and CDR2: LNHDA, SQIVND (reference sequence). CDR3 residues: CASSTRGPGAFF. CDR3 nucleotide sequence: TGTGCCAGTAGTACCAGGGGGCCAGGAGCTTTCTTT.

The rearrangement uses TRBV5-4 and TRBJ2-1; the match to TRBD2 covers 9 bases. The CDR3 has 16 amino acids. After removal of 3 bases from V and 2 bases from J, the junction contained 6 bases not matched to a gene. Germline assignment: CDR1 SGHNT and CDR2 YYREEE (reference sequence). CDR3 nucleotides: TGTGCCAGCAGCTCCTTAGCGGGAGCCCCCTACAATGAGCAGTTCTTC. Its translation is CASSSLAGAPYNEQFF.

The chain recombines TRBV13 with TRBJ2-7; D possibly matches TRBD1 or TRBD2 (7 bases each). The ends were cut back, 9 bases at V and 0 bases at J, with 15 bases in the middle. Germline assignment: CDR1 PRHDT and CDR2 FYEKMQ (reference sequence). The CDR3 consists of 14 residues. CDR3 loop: CASGRGQNSYEQYF. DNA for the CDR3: TGTGCCAGTGGGAGGGGACAGAACTCCTACGAGCAGTACTTC.

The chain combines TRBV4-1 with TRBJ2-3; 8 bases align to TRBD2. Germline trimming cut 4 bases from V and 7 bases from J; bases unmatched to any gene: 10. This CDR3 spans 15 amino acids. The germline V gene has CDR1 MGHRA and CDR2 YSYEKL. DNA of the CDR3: TGCGCCAGCAGCCTACCCGGGAGGGCCGGGAATACGCAGTATTTT. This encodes CASSLPGRAGNTQYF.